This is a list of T cell receptor beta chains from one sample in a study of PD-1 blockade in mismatch repair-deficient tumors. Clones were sequenced by immunoSEQ multiplex PCR, and TCRdb holds only the in-frame ones, with some missing. In the table there are some 16,000 clones, less than 85% of which are singletons. Their antigens remain unidentified. The sample consisted of cells cultured in vitro, taken from a patient treated with pembrolizumab. The receptor source for this set is an adult with mismatch repair-deficient cancer. Each CDR3 is given with its conserved first and last residue. Each record gives: D gene, clone size, J gene, V gene, CDR3 protein, CDR3 DNA. The D gene is left open where the match is weak. Clone size is not always given. Where it is, it says once, few, many or a class for expanded clones.

TRBD2	-	TRBJ2-5	TRBV28	CASSFGGRAQQTQYF	TGTGCCAGCAGTTTTGGCGGGAGGGCCCAACAGACCCAGTACTTC
TRBD1	-	TRBJ1-1	TRBV28	CASSLVRQGAMNTEAFF	TGTGCCAGCAGTTTAGTCCGACAGGGGGCGATGAACACTGAAGCTTTCTTT
-	once	TRBJ1-1	TRBV7-2	CASRSDGNTEAFF	TGTGCCAGCAGGTCTGATGGGAACACTGAAGCTTTCTTT
TRBD1	-	TRBJ1-3	TRBV28	CASSRPGQGNGNTIYF	TGTGCCAGCAGTCGGCCGGGACAGGGGAATGGAAACACCATATATTTT
TRBD2	-	TRBJ2-1	TRBV28	CASSFTGGGRGEQFF	TGTGCCAGCAGTTTCACGGGAGGAGGTCGGGGTGAGCAGTTCTTC
-	-	TRBJ1-4	TRBV7-9	CASSLVGGGEKLFF	TGTGCCAGCAGCTTAGTGGGCGGGGGAGAAAAACTGTTTTTT
-	-	TRBJ1-5	TRBV9	CASSVGSNQPQHF	TGTGCCAGCAGCGTTGGGAGCAATCAGCCCCAGCATTTT
-	few	TRBJ2-1	TRBV7-9	CASSPGRPGTPLDEQFF	TGTGCCAGCAGCCCAGGACGTCCCGGGACCCCGCTCGATGAGCAGTTCTTC
TRBD2	-	TRBJ2-1	TRBV7-9	CASSLGGPGEQFF	TGTGCCAGCAGCTTGGGAGGGCCGGGTGAGCAGTTCTTC
-	-	TRBJ1-3	TRBV7-3	CASSLSQSSGNTIYF	TGTGCCAGCAGCTTAAGTCAGAGCTCTGGAAACACCATATATTTT